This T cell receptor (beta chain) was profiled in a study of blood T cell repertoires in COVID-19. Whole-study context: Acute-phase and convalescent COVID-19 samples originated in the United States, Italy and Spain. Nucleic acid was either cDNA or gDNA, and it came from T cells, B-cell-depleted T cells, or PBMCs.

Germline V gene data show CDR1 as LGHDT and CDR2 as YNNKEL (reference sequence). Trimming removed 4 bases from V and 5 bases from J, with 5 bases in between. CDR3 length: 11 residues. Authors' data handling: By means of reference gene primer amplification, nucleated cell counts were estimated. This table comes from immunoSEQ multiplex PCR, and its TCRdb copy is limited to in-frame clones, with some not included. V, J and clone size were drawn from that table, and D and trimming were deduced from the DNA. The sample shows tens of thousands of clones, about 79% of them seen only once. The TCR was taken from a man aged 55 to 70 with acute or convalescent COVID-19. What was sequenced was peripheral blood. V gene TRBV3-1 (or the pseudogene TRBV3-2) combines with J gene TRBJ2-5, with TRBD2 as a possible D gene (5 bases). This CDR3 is CASSPGETQYF. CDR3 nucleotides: TGTGCCAGCAGCCCGGGGGAGACCCAGTACTTC.